One and the same sample provided the 30 T cell receptor beta chains below, sequenced in a study of beta chain features in type 1 diabetes. Study-wide findings and caveats: Moderately but significantly shorter TCRB CDR3s were found in Type 1 diabetes patients in all four CD4+ subsets.

Which antigens these TCRs recognize remains unknown. Expressed TCRB transcripts were sequenced after all isolated RNA was converted to cDNA. Clones were read by immunoSEQ multiplex PCR, and TCRdb kept only the in-frame ones, dropping some. In the table there are a few hundred thousand clones, around 9.6% of which are singletons. The sample consisted of central memory CD4+ T cells from blood. These receptors originate from a man aged 25 to 45 with type 1 diabetes.

This clone was counted only a few times. The V call is TRBV27, the J call TRBJ2-2; D possibly matches TRBD1 or TRBD2 (5 bases each). The CDR3 extends over 15 amino acids. Trimming left V 4 bases short and J 1 base short, with 10 bases between. Germline loops: CDR1 MNHEY, CDR2 SMNVEV (reference sequence). The CDR3 protein is CASSYERGNTGELFF. The DNA for the CDR3 is TGTGCCAGCAGTTATGAGAGGGGGAACACCGGGGAGCTGTTTTTT.

There are many counts of this clone. The chain recombines TRBV27 with TRBJ2-2; 8 nucleotides match TRBD1. J was trimmed by 2 bases and V by 3 bases; bases with no gene match: 5. This CDR3 is built from 16 residues. Germline V lookup: CDR1 MNHEY, CDR2 SMNVEV (reference sequence). The CDR3 loop reads CASSFDRGFNTGELFF. In DNA, the CDR3 is TGTGCCAGCAGTTTCGACAGGGGTTTTAACACCGGGGAGCTGTTTTTT.

The chain uses TRBV18 and TRBJ1-5; TRBD1 matches at 7 bases. The CDR3 is 15 residues long. Per the germline V gene, CDR1 is KGHSH and CDR2 is LQKENI. V lost 6 bases, J lost 0 bases, and 5 bases stayed unmatched. The CDR3 reads CASSWDSNSNQPQHF. CDR3 nucleotides: TGTGCCAGCTCTTGGGACAGTAATAGCAATCAGCCCCAGCATTTT.

The genes are TRBV19 and TRBJ1-1; no clear D. This CDR3 is built from 13 residues. Germline assignment: CDR1 LNHDA and CDR2 SQIVND (reference sequence). V was shortened by 6 bases and J by 3 bases, with 11 bases between the two germline ends. The CDR3: CASSVGPDTEAFF. The CDR3 region has the DNA TGTGCCAGTAGCGTCGGACCGGACACTGAAGCTTTCTTT. Using reference TRBV19 and TRBJ1-1 for the parts outside the CDR3, the full variable domain is DGGITQSPKYLFRKEGQNVTLSCEQNLNHDAMYWYRQDPGQGLRLIYYSQIVNDFQKGDIAEGYSVSREKKESFPLTVTSAQKNPTAFYLCASSVGPDTEAFFGQGTRLTVV.

The V gene is TRBV4-3, the J gene TRBJ2-1, with 13 bases aligning to TRBD2. The length of the CDR3 is 18 residues. Per the germline V gene, CDR1 is LGHNA and CDR2 is YSLEER. V gave up 1 base and J gave up 7 bases; unmatched junction bases: 10. In nucleotides, the CDR3 is TGCGCCAGCAGCCAAGGAACTAGCGGGAGGGCCGGGGAAAATGAGCAGTTCTTC. It specifies CASSQGTSGRAGENEQFF.

This clone came up once. This chain links TRBV6-1 with TRBJ2-5; no clear D. With 5 bases removed from V and 2 bases from J, the gap between germline ends came to 6 bases. Germline V gene lookup returns CDR1 MNHNS and CDR2 SASEGT. The CDR3 runs to 12 residues. CDR3 loop: CASSPVQETQYF. The CDR3, as DNA: TGTGCCAGCAGTCCGGTTCAAGAGACCCAGTACTTC.

This chain connects TRBV6-1 to TRBJ2-3; no clear D. The CDR3 totals 8 residues. With 3 bases removed from V and 14 bases from J, the gap between germline ends came to 3 bases. The germline V gene has CDR1 MNHNS and CDR2 SASEGT. CDR3 bases: TGTGCCAGCAGTGATAGGTATTTT. This sequence encodes CASSDRYF.

The rearrangement uses TRBV11-3 and TRBJ2-1, with D unclear. The germline V gene encodes CDR1 SGHNT and CDR2 YENEEA. The ends were cut back, 5 bases at V and 8 bases at J, with 10 bases in the middle. CDR3 length equals 12 residues. The CDR3: CASSLSRDEQFF. Written as DNA, the CDR3 is TGTGCCAGCAGCCTCTCAAGGGATGAGCAGTTCTTC.

This rearrangement joins TRBV7-9 to TRBJ1-5, with TRBD1 matching over 8 bases. This CDR3 has 14 amino acids. V trimming: 8 bases; J trimming: 5 bases; junction bases outside the gene matches: 8. Germline CDR1 is SEHNR and CDR2 is FQNEAQ (reference sequence). CDR3 DNA sequence: TGTGCCAGCCAATCCACAGGGGGATATCAGCCCCAGCATTTT. Protein product: CASQSTGGYQPQHF.

The chain employs TRBV6-1 and TRBJ1-1; D remains unclear. CDR1 and CDR2 from the germline V gene are MNHNS and SASEGT. The ends were cut back, 2 bases at V and 0 bases at J, with 7 bases in the middle. The CDR3 is 14 amino acids. The DNA of the CDR3 is TGTGCCAGCAGTGAATTAGGGTTGAACACTGAAGCTTTCTTT. Translation gives CASSELGLNTEAFF.

This clone has a count of ten or more. As DNA, the CDR3 is TGTGCCAGCAGGGGCCTCGGAGGAGGCGGGGAGCTGTTTTTT. It specifies CASRGLGGGGELFF. This chain joins TRBV2 and TRBJ2-2; D might be TRBD2 (5 bases). Looked up from germline, CDR1 is SNHLY and CDR2 is FYNNEI. V shed 6 bases and J shed 7 bases, with 15 bases lying between them. The CDR3 sequence is 14 residues long.

A few counts support this clone. This rearrangement joins TRBV10-3 to TRBJ2-2, with D perhaps assigned TRBD1 or TRBD2 (6 bases each). The CDR3 loop spans 13 amino acids. V dropped 6 bases and J dropped 3 bases, with 8 bases sitting between them. In germline, CDR1 is ENHRY, CDR2 SYGVKD. The CDR3 nucleotides read TGTGCCATCAGGAGGGGGGACACCGGGGAGCTGTTTTTT. Protein: CAIRRGDTGELFF.

This clone appeared a few times. This chain uses TRBV5-4 with TRBJ2-7; the D is unclear. CDR3 length equals 12 residues. Germline values: CDR1 SGHNT, CDR2 YYREEE (reference sequence). The V end lost 3 bases, the J end lost 3 bases, and 7 bases lay between the germline ends. The CDR3 region has the DNA TGTGCCAGCAGCTATGAGTACTACGAGCAGTACTTC. Translated, it gives CASSYEYYEQYF.

The chain couples TRBV15 to TRBJ2-2; maybe TRBD1 (5 bases). V dropped 0 bases and J dropped 1 base, with 15 bases sitting between them. Looked up from germline, CDR1 is LNHNV and CDR2 is YYDKDF (reference sequence). This CDR3 has 18 amino acids. This CDR3 is CATSRDPFDSLNTGELFF. DNA of the CDR3: TGTGCCACCAGCAGAGATCCCTTCGACAGCCTGAACACCGGGGAGCTGTTTTTT.

The chain couples TRBV5-1 to TRBJ2-3, with D possibly matching TRBD1 (6 bases). Between the trimmed V and J ends, which lost 9 bases and 3 bases, there was a span of 17 bases. The CDR3 is 14 residues long. Germline CDR1 SGHRS, CDR2 YFSETQ. The chain's CDR3 is CATGRQARTDTQYF. The CDR3 region has the DNA TGCGCCACCGGAAGACAGGCCCGAACAGATACGCAGTATTTT.

This chain joins TRBV18 and TRBJ2-7, with 7 bases matching TRBD1. V was clipped by 6 bases and J by 5 bases; unmatched bases: 16. The CDR3 consists of 16 residues. Germline V gene sequence: CDR1 KGHSH, CDR2 LQKENI. CDR3 nucleotide sequence: TGTGCCAGCTCGTCTCCTAAGGAGACAGGGCCCGACGAGCAGTACTTC. This gives the protein CASSSPKETGPDEQYF. Drawing the rest from reference TRBV18 and TRBJ2-7, the complete variable domain is NAGVMQNPRHLVRRRGQEARLRCSPMKGHSHVYWYRQLPEEGLKFMVYLQKENIIDESGMPKERFSAEFPKEGPSILRIQQVVRGDSAAYFCASSSPKETGPDEQYFGPGTRLTVT.

In its sample, this clone was seen once. J is TRBJ1-2 and V is TRBV28; 10 positions agree with TRBD1. The CDR3 is 13 amino acids. Germline CDR1 is MDHEN and CDR2 is SYDVKM. V lost 5 bases to trimming and J lost 6 bases; unmatched junction nucleotides: 3. DNA for the CDR3: TGTGCCAGCAGTCATGGGACAGGGGATGGCTACACCTTC. This codes for CASSHGTGDGYTF.

This clone appeared a few times. For the CDR3, the DNA is TGCGCCAGCAGCTTGGACAGGGGAGAAACTGAAGCTTTCTTT. It encodes CASSLDRGETEAFF. The V gene is TRBV5-1, the J gene TRBJ1-1; TRBD1 agrees at 7 bases. V was clipped by 0 bases and J by 5 bases; unmatched bases: 4. The germline CDR1 and CDR2 sequences are SGHRS and YFSETQ. CDR3 size: 14 residues.

The chain carries TRBV15 and TRBJ2-7, with TRBD1 as a possible D gene (6 bases). From germline, CDR1 is LNHNV and CDR2 YYDKDF (reference sequence). This CDR3 contains 16 residues. Trimming shortened V by 3 bases and J by 6 bases, and 21 bases separated the two germline ends. The CDR3 nucleotides read TGTGCCACCAGCAGGGCATACTCAACAGGGTCAGGCGAGCAGTACTTC. Its translation: CATSRAYSTGSGEQYF.

This clone was picked up a small number of times. This chain joins TRBV29-1 and TRBJ2-7; 10 nucleotides match TRBD2. CDR1 is SQVTM and CDR2 is ANQGSEA in the germline V gene. The CDR3 is 12 amino acids. The junction had 5 bases not matched to a gene; V was cut back by 7 bases and J by 5 bases. CDR3 in DNA: TGCAGCGGAGGACTAGCGGTCAACGAGCAGTACTTC. This codes for CSGGLAVNEQYF.

This clone has only a few counts. This could be a read error, since a much larger clone is one nucleotide away. The V and J genes are TRBV14 and TRBJ2-6, with D tentatively TRBD2 (6 bases). Trimming took 4 bases from V and 2 from J, leaving 9 bases between them. This CDR3 region has 15 residues. Per germline, CDR1 SGHDN and CDR2 FVKESK. The CDR3 DNA reads TGTGCCAGCAGCCGGCCGGGGGCTGGGGCCAACGTCCTGACTTTC. Amino acid sequence: CASSRPGAGANVLTF.

A word on this clone: The junction departs from germline at one end; a sequencing error may be responsible. V is TRBV6-5 and J is TRBJ2-7, with D unresolved. The CDR3 totals 14 residues. Germline CDR1 and CDR2: MNHEY and SVGAGI. In nucleotides, the CDR3 is TGTGCCATCAGTCCGAAGCGCGACTCCTACGAGCAGTACTTC. It yields the protein CAISPKRDSYEQYF.

This clone has more than one count but fewer than ten. This chain connects TRBV27 to TRBJ2-3, with D perhaps matching TRBD1 (6 bases). Germline V gene sequence: CDR1 MNHEY, CDR2 SMNVEV (reference sequence). The germline V and J ends were trimmed by 3 bases and 2 bases, with 9 bases remaining between them. This CDR3 is 14 amino acids long. The CDR3 DNA is TGTGCCAGCAGTTTGAACAGGGACACAGATACGCAGTATTTT. Translated, it gives CASSLNRDTDTQYF.

CDR3 in DNA: TGTGCCAGCAGCTCCTTACTAGCGGGAGAGACCCAGTACTTC. Its translation is CASSSLLAGETQYF. This rearrangement joins TRBV13 to TRBJ2-5; TRBD2 aligns across 9 bases. Trimming took 4 bases from V and 4 from J; bases not matched to a gene: 4. This CDR3 is built from 14 residues. Germline assignment: CDR1 PRHDT and CDR2 FYEKMQ (reference sequence).

This clone was counted between two and nine times. The rearrangement uses TRBV5-1 and TRBJ1-2, with D hard to call. CDR1 SGHRS and CDR2 YFSETQ come from the germline V gene. The CDR3 runs to 15 residues. Deletions cut 0 bases from V and 0 bases from J, with 9 bases between. CDR3 protein: CASSLALGTNYGYTF. The CDR3 region has the DNA TGCGCCAGCAGCTTGGCCCTCGGAACTAACTATGGCTACACCTTC.

This clone came up a few times. This sequence joins TRBV27 and TRBJ1-2; D might be TRBD1 (6 bases). V was pared by 9 bases and J by 1 base, with 9 bases between. Germline-derived CDR1 and CDR2 are MNHEY and SMNVEV (reference sequence). This CDR3 region has 12 residues. The CDR3 DNA reads as TGTGCCAGAGTGACAGGTAACTATGGCTACACCTTC. Translation gives CARVTGNYGYTF.

The V and J genes are TRBV6-5 and TRBJ2-7; 11 bases fit TRBD2. J gave up 3 bases and V 2 bases, and 3 bases lay outside the gene matches. Germline CDR1 reads MNHEY; CDR2 reads SVGAGI. The CDR3 spans 15 residues. Here the CDR3 DNA reads TGTGCCAGCAGTTACGCCGGGACTAGCGGCTACGAGCAGTACTTC. It yields the protein CASSYAGTSGYEQYF.

This clone was detected once. V and J are TRBV3-1 (or the pseudogene TRBV3-2) and TRBJ2-2; no clear D gene. The CDR3 is 9 residues long. From germline, CDR1 is LGHDT and CDR2 YNNKEL (reference sequence). Trimming took off 8 bases at V and 10 bases at J, with 5 bases between the two ends. The CDR3 sequence is CASSVELFF. CDR3 in DNA: TGTGCCAGCTCTGTGGAGCTGTTTTTT.

This clone was detected only once. The J gene is TRBJ2-7, the V gene TRBV2; D might be TRBD1 (5 bases). Deletions cut 7 bases from V and 5 bases from J, with 9 bases between. CDR3 length: 11 amino acids. Germline lookup yields CDR1 SNHLY and CDR2 FYNNEI. CDR3 in amino acids: CASNIGDEQYF. CDR3 nucleotide sequence: TGTGCCAGCAATATAGGGGACGAGCAGTACTTC.

The gene calls are TRBV7-2 and TRBJ2-5; 10 nucleotides align to TRBD2. The J call is doubtful: the DNA matches TRBJ2-7 better. The CDR3 totals 15 residues. Looked up from germline, CDR1 is SGHTA and CDR2 is FQGNSA. CDR3 DNA: TGTGCCAGCAGCACCGGGACTAGCGCCTCCTACGAGCAGTACTTC. Its translation is CASSTGTSASYEQYF.